A selection of T cell receptor beta chains follows, all from one sample in a study of vaccination effects on CD4 cells after COVID-19. Their cognate antigens are unknown. Profiling relied on immunoSEQ multiplex PCR, and the TCRdb table lists in-frame clones only, not all of them. The sample has tens of thousands of clones; under 80% are singletons. The material sequenced was CD4+ T cells from PBMCs cultured with SARS-CoV-2 spike peptides, taken before COVID-19 vaccination. Every receptor here comes from a human donor who received a COVID-19 vaccine. The CDR3 runs from the conserved cysteine through the conserved F or W. A D gene is named only where the DNA matches it firmly. A clone size is listed for some rows: how often the clone was seen (once, few, many), or a class if it is expanded.

D | size | J | V | DNA | CDR3
- | - | TRBJ1-5 | TRBV2 | TGTGCCAGCAGTGACTCTGCGGGGGGGGTTCAGCCCCAGCATTTT | CASSDSAGGVQPQHF
- | - | TRBJ2-3 | TRBV2 | TGTGCCAGCAGTGAAGGGGCAACTAGCACAGATACGCAGTATTTT | CASSEGATSTDTQYF
TRBD1 | - | TRBJ1-6 | TRBV6-5 | TGTGCCAGCAGCCGTCGGGACAGCATTAATTCACCCCTCCACTTT | CASSRRDSINSPLHF
TRBD1 | - | TRBJ1-1 | TRBV3-1/TRBV3-2 | TGTGCCAGCAGCCCCGCGTACCGGGACAGGGAGGGACATTATGAAGCTTTCTTT | CASSPAYRDREGHYEAFF
- | - | TRBJ1-6 | TRBV5-1 | TGCGCCAGCAGCTTGGTAGGAGTGCTGAATTCACCCCTCCACTTT | CASSLVGVLNSPLHF
- | - | TRBJ1-6 | TRBV7-2 | TGTGCCAGCAGCTTAGTGGCCTCTTCACCCCTCCACTTT | CASSLVASSPLHF
- | - | TRBJ1-5 | TRBV12-3/TRBV12-4 | TGTGCCAGCAGCCCCGGGACGGAGCCCCAGCATTTT | CASSPGTEPQHF
- | - | TRBJ1-5 | TRBV9 | TGTGCCAGCAGCGTTTCACCGAGCGGGAATCAGCCCCAGCATTTT | CASSVSPSGNQPQHF
- | - | TRBJ1-4 | TRBV30 | TGTGCCTGGAGTTTCTCGGGGGGGAAACTGTTTTTT | CAWSFSGGKLFF
- | - | TRBJ2-5 | TRBV30 | TGTGCCTGGAGGATCTCTGGGCAAGAGACCCAGTACTTC | CAWRISGQETQYF
- | - | TRBJ2-5 | TRBV20-1 | TGCAGTGCTAGAGGGAATGCGGACCAGTACTTC | CSARGNADQYF
- | - | TRBJ1-4 | TRBV18 | TGTGCCAGCTCACCCTTGAGGGATGTGTTTGAAAAACTGTTTTTT | CASSPLRDVFEKLFF
TRBD1 | once | TRBJ1-3 | TRBV15 | TGTGCCACCTCCAGGGACAGGGGGCCTGGAAACACCATATATTTT | CATSRDRGPGNTIYF
TRBD2 | - | TRBJ2-2 | TRBV4-1 | TGCGCCAGCAGCCAAGGACTAGCCGGCACCGGGGAGCTGTTTTTT | CASSQGLAGTGELFF
- | once | TRBJ1-5 | TRBV7-2 | TGTGCCAGCGTCTCCCGGGGGGGGTTGAGCAATCAGCCCCAGCATTTT | CASVSRGGLSNQPQHF
- | - | TRBJ1-1 | TRBV14 | TGTGCCAGCAGCCAAGGGGTTGTGACTGAAGCTTTCTTT | CASSQGVVTEAFF
- | once | TRBJ2-3 | TRBV10-3 | TGTGCCATCAGTGAGTCCCAGCCTAGGACGCCGACAGATACGCAGTATTTT | CAISESQPRTPTDTQYF
TRBD2 | - | TRBJ2-3 | TRBV24-1 | TGTGCCACCAGTGACCCACCGGGGGGGCGAGGGGATACGCAGTATTTT | CATSDPPGGRGDTQYF
TRBD1 | - | TRBJ1-2 | TRBV24-1 | TGTGCCACCAGTGGGGGGGACAGGGGCAACAATGGCTACACCTTC | CATSGGDRGNNGYTF
- | - | TRBJ2-1 | TRBV12-5 | TGTGCTAGTGGTTTGGGCGGGGCAAAGAATGAGCAGTTCTTC | CASGLGGAKNEQFF
TRBD1 | medium-sized | TRBJ1-2 | TRBV30 | TGTGCCTGCTACAGGGGGGGACACTATGGCTACACCTTC | CACYRGGHYGYTF
- | - | TRBJ1-6 | TRBV10-2 | TGCGCCAGCAGAGATCCCGGACAGCTGCCAACCCTCCACTTT | CASRDPGQLPTLHF
- | once | TRBJ2-2 | TRBV6-5 | TGTGCCAGCAGTTACCGGGACGTCGCGAACACCGGGGAGCTGTTTTTT | CASSYRDVANTGELFF
- | - | TRBJ2-3 | TRBV18 | TGTGCCAGCTCACCCACAGGGTCTACAGATACGCAGTATTTT | CASSPTGSTDTQYF
TRBD1 | - | TRBJ1-2 | TRBV18 | TGTGCCAGCTCGTCGACAGGGTTGGGGGGCTACACCTTC | CASSSTGLGGYTF
TRBD2 | - | TRBJ2-1 | TRBV7-2 | TGTGCCAGCAGCTTAGGAAAGCGGGGGGGATACAATGAGCAGTTCTTC | CASSLGKRGGYNEQFF
- | - | TRBJ2-2 | TRBV7-2 | TGTGCCAGCAGCTTTTCCTCCGGCGGCGGGGAGCTGTTTTTT | CASSFSSGGGELFF
- | - | TRBJ2-2 | TRBV30 | TGTGCCTGGAGGGGAAAAGGGACTTCCGGGGAGCTGTTTTTT | CAWRGKGTSGELFF
- | - | TRBJ2-4 | TRBV29-1 | TGCAGCGTTTCAACAGTTTTGAACATTCAGTACTTC | CSVSTVLNIQYF
- | few | TRBJ1-1 | TRBV12-5 | TGTGCTAGTGGTTTGTCCGGACAGTTTCACACTGAAGCTTTCTTT | CASGLSGQFHTEAFF
- | few | TRBJ1-2 | TRBV12-3/TRBV12-4 | TGTGCCAGCTACCGGGTGAACTATGGCTACACCTTC | CASYRVNYGYTF
- | - | TRBJ1-5 | TRBV2 | TGTGCCAGCAGTGACGGGGGGTCTCAGCATTTT | CASSDGGSQHF
- | - | TRBJ1-1 | TRBV6-5 | TGTGCCAGCAGTTACGCCGGGGACGCCCCTGAAGCTTTCTTT | CASSYAGDAPEAFF
- | once | TRBJ2-2 | TRBV24-1 | TGTGCCACCAGTCCCCGGACAGACACCGGGGAGCTGTTTTTT | CATSPRTDTGELFF
- | - | TRBJ1-2 | TRBV15 | TGTGCCACCAGCAGGGGGGGGGATGGCTACACCTTC | CATSRGGDGYTF
- | - | TRBJ2-4 | TRBV14 | TGTGCCAGCAGCCCCAGTCGGGGACCACCTAGATTCCTAGCCAAAAACATTCAGTACTTC | CASSPSRGPPRFLAKNIQYF
- | - | TRBJ1-6 | TRBV6-6 | TGTGCCAGCAGTCCCGGGGTGGGGGCCGGGAATTCACCCCTCCACTTT | CASSPGVGAGNSPLHF
- | - | TRBJ2-5 | TRBV7-9 | TGTGCCAGCACTAAGGGCCAGAGTCGGGACCAGTACTTC | CASTKGQSRDQYF
- | once | TRBJ1-2 | TRBV28 | TGTGCCAGCAGTTCCAGGACAGACCGTGGCTACACCTTC | CASSSRTDRGYTF
- | - | TRBJ1-2 | TRBV5-1 | TGCGCCAGCAGCTCGGGGGGAATAAACTATGGCTACACCTTC | CASSSGGINYGYTF
- | - | TRBJ1-3 | TRBV2 | TGTGCCAGCAGTTATACAGGGAGCCCTGGAAACACCATATATTTT | CASSYTGSPGNTIYF
- | medium-sized | TRBJ1-1 | TRBV4-1 | TGCGCCAGCAGCCAAGAGACCACAGGAGACACTGAAGCTTTCTTT | CASSQETTGDTEAFF
- | - | TRBJ2-2 | TRBV5-1 | TGCGCCAGCAGCTTGCGAGAGGTCCGTTACACCGGGGAGCTGTTTTTT | CASSLREVRYTGELFF
- | few | TRBJ1-5 | TRBV27 | TGTGCCAGCAGTCCCCCGGGTGGTCAGCCCCAGCATTTT | CASSPPGGQPQHF
- | - | TRBJ1-1 | TRBV7-2 | TGTGTCAGCAGCTTAGTCGGGGCAGCCTTTAACACTGAAGCTTTCTTT | CVSSLVGAAFNTEAFF
- | - | TRBJ2-3 | TRBV7-2 | TGTGCCAGCAGCTTGTGGGGTTCACACACAGATACGCAGTATTTT | CASSLWGSHTDTQYF
TRBD2 | - | TRBJ2-2 | TRBV7-6 | TGTGCCAGCAGCCTCGGGACTAGCGGAGCCGGGGAGCTGTTTTTT | CASSLGTSGAGELFF
- | - | TRBJ2-2 | TRBV6-2/TRBV6-3 | TGTGCCAGCAGTTCCGTTCAACATAGACGGACGAACACCGGGGAGCTGTTTTTT | CASSSVQHRRTNTGELFF
- | once | TRBJ2-5 | TRBV30 | TGTGCCTGGAGGGCGTTAGGCAGAGAGACCCAGTACTTC | CAWRALGRETQYF